The entry that follows covers one T cell receptor (beta chain) sequence. The V and J ends lost 0 bases and 0 bases, in that order; junction bases with no gene match: 7. Germline V CDR1 and CDR2: LGHNT, FRNRAP. This CDR3 contains 18 residues. At baseline, cycle 4 day 1, and cycle 7 day 1, blood was sampled. Measured with immunoSEQ multiplex PCR; TCRdb has only the in-frame clones, and not every one. The table lists 45,000 to 60,000 clones, around nine tenths of them singletons. These data originate in a study of OX40 agonist ivuxolimab in advanced cancers. This material consisted of CD4+ or CD8+ T cells sorted from blood, taken in a trial of the OX40 agonist ivuxolimab. The genes are TRBV12-5 and TRBJ1-3, with 8 positions matching TRBD1. The sequence was obtained from an adult with an advanced solid tumor such as melanoma, head and neck, liver or kidney cancer. The CDR3 DNA reads TGTGCTAGTGGTTTGGTTGGACAGGGAAGGATCTCTGGAAACACCATATATTTT. Translated, it gives CASGLVGQGRISGNTIYF.